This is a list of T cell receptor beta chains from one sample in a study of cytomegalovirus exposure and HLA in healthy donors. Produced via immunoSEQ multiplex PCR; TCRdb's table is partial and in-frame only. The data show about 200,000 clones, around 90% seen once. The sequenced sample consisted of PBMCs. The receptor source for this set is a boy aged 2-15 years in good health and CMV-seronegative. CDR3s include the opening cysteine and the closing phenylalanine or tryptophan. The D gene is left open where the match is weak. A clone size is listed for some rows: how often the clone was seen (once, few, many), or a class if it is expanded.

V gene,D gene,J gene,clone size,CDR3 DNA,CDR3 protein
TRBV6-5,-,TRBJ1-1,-,TGTGCCAGCAGTTACCAGGAAAACACTGAAGCTTTCTTT,CASSYQENTEAFF
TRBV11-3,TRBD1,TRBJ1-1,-,TGTGCCAGCAGCTCCGGGACAGGGAACACTGAAGCTTTCTTT,CASSSGTGNTEAFF
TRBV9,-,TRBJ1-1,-,TGTGCCAGCAGCGTATACCCGGGGGGGGAAGCTTTCTTT,CASSVYPGGEAFF
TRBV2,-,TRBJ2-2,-,TGTGCCAGCAGTGAAGAATCGGAGACCGGGGAGCTGTTTTTT,CASSEESETGELFF
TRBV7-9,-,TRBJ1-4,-,TGTGCCAGCAGCTTTACGCCGGGCCCGGAGGGTGAAAAACTGTTTTTT,CASSFTPGPEGEKLFF
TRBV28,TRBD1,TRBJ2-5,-,TGTGCCAGCAGTTCCGACAGGGCAGAGACCCAGTACTTC,CASSSDRAETQYF
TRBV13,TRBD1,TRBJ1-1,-,TGTGCCAGCAGCCCCTATGACAGGGAGCGGTTGAACACTGAAGCTTTCTTT,CASSPYDRERLNTEAFF
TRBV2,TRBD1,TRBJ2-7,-,TGTGCCAGCAGTCCCAACCCGACAGGGATCCACGAGCAGTACTTC,CASSPNPTGIHEQYF
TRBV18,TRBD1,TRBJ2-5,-,TGTGCCAGCTCACCGGACAGGGTGGAAGAGACCCAGTACTTC,CASSPDRVEETQYF
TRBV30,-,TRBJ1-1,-,TGTGCCTGGACCATTGGAGGGTTGGGCACTGAAGCTTTCTTT,CAWTIGGLGTEAFF
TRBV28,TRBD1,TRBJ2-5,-,TGTGCCAGCAGCCTGCGGACAGGCCATTCGGGGACCCAGTACTTC,CASSLRTGHSGTQYF
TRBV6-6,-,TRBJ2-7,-,TGTGCCAGCAGCCCTAGAGGAGGGCCCCGGTACGAGCAGTACTTC,CASSPRGGPRYEQYF
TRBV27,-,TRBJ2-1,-,TGTGCCAGCAGTTTAGGGGTTAAGGGGAACAATGAGCAGTTCTTC,CASSLGVKGNNEQFF
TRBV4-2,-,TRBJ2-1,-,TGTGCCAGCAGCCAAGATCCCAACAATGAGCAGTTCTTC,CASSQDPNNEQFF
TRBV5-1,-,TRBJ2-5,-,TGCGCCAGCAGCTTTTACACAGGTCAAGAGACCCAGTACTTC,CASSFYTGQETQYF
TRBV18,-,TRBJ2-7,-,TGTGCCAGCTCACCACCTAGCTTATACTACGAGCAGTACTTC,CASSPPSLYYEQYF
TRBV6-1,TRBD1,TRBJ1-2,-,TGTGCCAGCAGTGAAGGTTTGGCGGGACAGGGGAGGTCCTATGGCTACACCTTC,CASSEGLAGQGRSYGYTF
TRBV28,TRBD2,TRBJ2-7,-,TGTGCCAGCGGGCTAGCGGGGGGTGGTAGGTACGAGCAGTACTTC,CASGLAGGGRYEQYF
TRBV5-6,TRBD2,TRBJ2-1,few,TGTGCCAGCAGCTTTACTAGCGCGGTTTATGAGCAGTTCTTC,CASSFTSAVYEQFF
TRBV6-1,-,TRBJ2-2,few,TGTGCCAGCAATGTCCATCCGAACACCGGGGAGCTGTTTTTT,CASNVHPNTGELFF
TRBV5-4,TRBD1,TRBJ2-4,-,TGTGCCAGCAGCGGGGGACAGTCATTCAAAAACATTCAGTACTTC,CASSGGQSFKNIQYF
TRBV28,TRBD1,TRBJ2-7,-,TGTGCCAGCAGTTCCGAGACAGGGAGCTCCTACGAGCAGTACTTC,CASSSETGSSYEQYF
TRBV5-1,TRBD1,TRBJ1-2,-,TGCGCCAGCAGCTTGGAGACAGGGGTCGATAATGGCTACACCTTC,CASSLETGVDNGYTF
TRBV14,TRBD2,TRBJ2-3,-,TGTGCCAGCAGCCAAGGGGGACTACTTCTCGATACGCAGTATTTT,CASSQGGLLLDTQYF
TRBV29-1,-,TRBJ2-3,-,TGCAGCGTTACGAGGTTTTTAGATACGCAGTATTTT,CSVTRFLDTQYF
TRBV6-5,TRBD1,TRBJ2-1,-,TGTGCCAGCAGGACCGGGACAGGAACCTTGGCTGAGCAGTTCTTC,CASRTGTGTLAEQFF
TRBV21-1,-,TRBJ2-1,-,TGTGCCAGCAGCAAAGTCCTCTCGGACAGGGGGGATGAGCAGTTCTTC,CASSKVLSDRGDEQFF
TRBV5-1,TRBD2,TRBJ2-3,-,TGCGCCAGCAGCTTGTCCACGGGGGGGGCCACAGATACGCAGTATTTT,CASSLSTGGATDTQYF